This T cell receptor (beta chain) was profiled in a study of CD8 T cells in ankylosing spondylitis. V lost 1 base and J lost 3; bases outside the gene matches: 9. This CDR3 has 18 amino acids. With respect to this clonotype: Its antigen remains unknown.

Each CDR3 protein is one row after TCRdb ran MiXCR on the 5' RACE reads. The table has around 150,000 distinct CDR3 sequences, around two fifths seen once; the top ten hold 13% to 15%. Overall study results and limits: Ankylosing spondylitis blood appeared to carry a characteristic TCR beta motif of roughly eight highly homologous variants.

Sequenced input: synovial fluid, either unsorted or a sorted T cell fraction (not recorded which). The chain has TRBV12-3 or TRBV12-4 and TRBJ2-1, with 10 bases that match TRBD2. This clonotype was sampled from a male donor with ankylosing spondylitis. The CDR3 sequence is CASSLDPSGSTLYNEQFF. The DNA for the CDR3 is TGTGCCAGCAGTTTAGATCCTAGCGGGAGTACCCTCTACAATGAGCAGTTCTTC.